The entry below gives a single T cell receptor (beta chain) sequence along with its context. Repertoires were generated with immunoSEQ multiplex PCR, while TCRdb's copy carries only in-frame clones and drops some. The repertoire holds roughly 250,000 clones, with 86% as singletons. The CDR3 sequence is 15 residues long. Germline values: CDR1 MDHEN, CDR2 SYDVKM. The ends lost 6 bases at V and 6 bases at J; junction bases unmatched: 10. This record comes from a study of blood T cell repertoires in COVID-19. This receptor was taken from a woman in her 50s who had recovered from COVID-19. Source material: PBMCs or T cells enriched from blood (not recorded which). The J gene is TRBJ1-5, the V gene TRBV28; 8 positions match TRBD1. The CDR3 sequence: CASRSADRGFQPQHF. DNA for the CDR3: TGTGCCAGCAGATCCGCCGACAGGGGCTTTCAGCCCCAGCATTTT. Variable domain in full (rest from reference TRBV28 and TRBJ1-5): DVKVTQSSRYLVKRTGEKVFLECVQDMDHENMFWYRQDPGLGLRLIYFSYDVKMKEKGDIPEGYSVSREKKERFSLILESASTNQTSMYLCASRSADRGFQPQHFGDGTRLSIL.